Below are 5 T cell receptor beta chains sequenced from a single sample in a study of T-cell memory formation after mild COVID-19. Each CDR3 protein is one row after TCRdb ran MiXCR on the 5' RACE reads. This repertoire shows 350,000 to 500,000 distinct CDR3 sequences, about 20% found once; its top ten account for 7.5% to 9.5%. Sequencing input: PBMCs or a T cell subset sorted from them (not recorded which). Receptors originate from an adult woman who had mild COVID-19 (a few samples of this study predate the infection). Cell type and time point are not known.

The CDR3 nucleotides read TGTGCCAGCAGCCGGACAGCCCAGAACACTGAAGCTTTCTTT. Amino acids: CASSRTAQNTEAFF. The rearrangement uses TRBV7-3 and TRBJ1-1, with a weak D call TRBD1 (6 bases). The germline V and J ends were trimmed by 5 bases and 1 base, with 11 bases remaining between them. The CDR3 runs 14 residues. The germline V gene has CDR1 SGHTA and CDR2 FQGTGA.

This clonotype turned up a few times. J is TRBJ1-1 and V is TRBV7-9, with D uncertain. The CDR3 spans 14 residues. Germline CDR1 and CDR2: SEHNR and FQNEAQ (reference sequence). V was clipped by 3 bases and J by 5 bases, with 13 bases between them. CDR3 loop: CASSFDSRGTEAFF. The DNA of the CDR3 is TGTGCCAGCAGCTTTGACTCCCGAGGGACTGAAGCTTTCTTT.

The chain couples TRBV5-5 to TRBJ2-1, with D perhaps matching TRBD2 (6 bases). The V end lost 0 bases, the J end lost 0 bases, and 10 bases lay between the germline ends. The germline V gene has CDR1 SGHKS and CDR2 YYEKEE (reference sequence). This CDR3 spans 16 amino acids. The DNA for the CDR3 is TGTGCCAGCAGCTTGGTTTTGGGGGGCTCCTACAATGAGCAGTTCTTC. Its protein product is CASSLVLGGSYNEQFF.

V is TRBV19 and J is TRBJ2-3; 9 bases match TRBD1. CDR1 and CDR2 from the germline V gene are LNHDA and SQIVND (reference sequence). This CDR3 spans 16 amino acids. The junction had 6 bases not matched to a gene; V was cut back by 5 bases and J by 0 bases. The CDR3 DNA follows: TGTGCCAGTAGTCCCCCCGGGACAGGGAGCACAGATACGCAGTATTTT. It yields the protein CASSPPGTGSTDTQYF. The entire variable domain, with the rest obtained from reference TRBV19 and TRBJ2-3, is as follows: DGGITQSPKYLFRKEGQNVTLSCEQNLNHDAMYWYRQDPGQGLRLIYYSQIVNDFQKGDIAEGYSVSREKKESFPLTVTSAQKNPTAFYLCASSPPGTGSTDTQYFGPGTRLTVL.

This chain connects TRBV23-1 to TRBJ2-5, with 11 bases identical to TRBD2. TRBV23-1 belongs to the ORF category, with a function that is uncertain. This CDR3 is built from 17 residues. V dropped 4 bases and J dropped 1; count of bases not matched to a gene: 8. The CDR3 DNA reads as TGCGCCAGCAGTCGATCCGCTAGCGGGGGGATCCAAGAGACCCAGTACTTC. It is translated as CASSRSASGGIQETQYF.